This TCR beta chain was identified during a study of blood T cell repertoires in COVID-19. For the study at large: T cells, B-cell-depleted T cells, or PBMCs provided the cDNA or gDNA that served as material.

V gave up 7 bases and J gave up 6 bases, with 9 bases separating them. The CDR3 is made up of 10 amino acids. Per germline, CDR1 SQVTM and CDR2 ANQGSEA. The table came from immunoSEQ multiplex PCR; TCRdb's copy has only in-frame clones and leaves some out. The repertoire holds under 100,000 clones, with approximately 90% as singletons. This clonotype originated in a man aged 50 or older with active COVID-19. The chain couples TRBV29-1 to TRBJ1-1; D remains ambiguous. The sequenced sample was peripheral blood. The chain's CDR3 is CSGGWPEAFF. In DNA form, the CDR3 reads TGCAGCGGAGGGTGGCCTGAAGCTTTCTTT.